The 27 T cell receptor beta chains below all came from one sample that was sequenced in a study of cytomegalovirus exposure and HLA in healthy donors. TCRdb's table, derived via immunoSEQ multiplex PCR, lists solely in-frame clones and lacks some. The data hold 150,000 to 200,000 clones, with roughly 89% observed a single time. The sample consisted of PBMCs. The origin of the receptors is a woman aged 25 to 39 in good health and CMV-seronegative.

The chain couples TRBV5-6 to TRBJ2-1, with 8 bases lining up with TRBD2. The CDR3 runs to 17 residues. Trimming took 3 bases from V and 2 from J; bases not matched to a gene: 10. CDR1 and CDR2 (germline): SGHDT, YYEEEE. The CDR3 reads CASSYLVGLETYNEQFF. The CDR3 nucleotides are TGTGCCAGCAGCTATTTGGTGGGACTAGAGACCTACAATGAGCAGTTCTTC.

The V call is TRBV19, the J call TRBJ1-3; 8 bases map to TRBD1. V was pared by 4 bases and J by 3 bases, with 8 bases of the junction left unmatched. The CDR3 runs 16 residues. CDR1 and CDR2 from the germline V gene are LNHDA and SQIVND (reference sequence). CDR3 nucleotides: TGTGCCAGTAGTACAGGGGGCGCGGTCCGTGGAAACACCATATATTTT. Protein: CASSTGGAVRGNTIYF. The whole variable domain, filled in from reference TRBV19 and TRBJ1-3, reads DGGITQSPKYLFRKEGQNVTLSCEQNLNHDAMYWYRQDPGQGLRLIYYSQIVNDFQKGDIAEGYSVSREKKESFPLTVTSAQKNPTAFYLCASSTGGAVRGNTIYFGEGSWLTVV.

The rearrangement joins TRBV6-1 to TRBJ2-7; 9 nucleotides line up with TRBD1. V shed 2 bases and J 5 bases; nucleotides not matched to a gene: 7. The CDR3 has 15 residues. The V gene's germline CDR1 is MNHNS and CDR2 SASEGT. CDR3 nucleotides: TGTGCCAGCAGTGAACCCCGGGACAGGGTGGACGAGCAGTACTTC. Its translation is CASSEPRDRVDEQYF.

The V gene is TRBV6-5, the J gene TRBJ2-7, with 8 bases identical to TRBD2. The CDR3 has 14 amino acids. Germline V lookup: CDR1 MNHEY, CDR2 SVGAGI. V was clipped by 5 bases and J by 1 base; unmatched bases: 4. Here the CDR3 reads CASSGLAGSYEQYF. The CDR3 DNA sequence: TGTGCCAGCAGTGGGCTAGCGGGTTCCTACGAGCAGTACTTC.

This clone was detected only once. This chain joins TRBV5-4 and TRBJ1-2; 7 nucleotides align to TRBD1. Per the germline V gene, CDR1 is SGHNT and CDR2 is YYREEE (reference sequence). The CDR3 runs to 15 residues. Trimming removed 4 bases from V and 2 bases from J; junction bases left unmatched: 8. The CDR3 coding sequence is TGTGCCAGCAGCCCGGGCCCGGACAGGAACTATGGCTACACCTTC. Translated, it gives CASSPGPDRNYGYTF.

In its sample, this clone was seen once. The CDR3 DNA reads TGTGCCATCAGTGACGGGGGTAATGAGCAGTTCTTC. This sequence encodes CAISDGGNEQFF. J is TRBJ2-1 and V is TRBV10-3; weak D call: TRBD2 (6 bases). V lost 3 bases, J lost 7 bases, and 7 bases lay in between. The CDR3 loop spans 12 amino acids. Germline assignment: CDR1 ENHRY and CDR2 SYGVKD.

The genes are TRBV10-3 and TRBJ2-7; 11 nucleotides match TRBD1. The ends lost 3 bases at V and 6 bases at J; junction bases unmatched: 7. The CDR3 consists of 15 residues. Germline V gives CDR1 ENHRY, CDR2 SYGVKD. CDR3 in amino acids: CAISEGRDRGAEQYF. The CDR3 DNA follows: TGTGCCATCAGTGAAGGTAGGGACAGGGGGGCCGAGCAGTACTTC.

V usage is TRBV14 and J usage is TRBJ1-2; TRBD1 agrees at 11 bases. CDR3 size: 16 residues. Germline CDR1 SGHDN, CDR2 FVKESK. V dropped 2 bases and J dropped 6; count of bases not matched to a gene: 8. The CDR3 region has the DNA TGTGCCAGCAGCCAACCACCGGGACAGGGGGTCGATGGCTACACCTTC. Translation: CASSQPPGQGVDGYTF. Full variable domain (rest looked up from reference TRBV14 and TRBJ1-2): EAGVTQFPSHSVIEKGQTVTLRCDPISGHDNLYWYRRVMGKEIKFLLHFVKESKQDESGMPNNRFLAERTGGTYSTLKVQPAELEDSGVYFCASSQPPGQGVDGYTFGSGTRLTVV.

The chain uses TRBV25-1 and TRBJ1-1; possible D gene TRBD1, 5 bases. Between the trimmed V and J ends, which lost 6 bases and 3 bases, there was a span of 8 bases. The CDR3 is made up of 12 amino acids. Germline V gene data show CDR1 as MGHDK and CDR2 as SYGVNS. The CDR3 DNA is TGTGCCAGCAGGCCGGGGGACACTGAAGCTTTCTTT. The encoded protein is CASRPGDTEAFF.

Concerning this clone: One junction end does not reproduce the germline sequence, and a read error may be involved. The rearrangement links TRBV7-7 to TRBJ1-1; TRBD1 matches 7 bases. The CDR3 has 14 amino acids. In germline, CDR1 is SSHAT, CDR2 FNYEAQ (reference sequence). CDR3 in amino acids: CASSLETGRTEAFF. Here the CDR3 DNA reads TGTGCTAGCAGCTTAGAGACAGGGCGGACTGAAGCTTTCTTT.

V and J are TRBV6-5 and TRBJ2-3, with D maybe TRBD2 (6 bases). From germline, CDR1 is MNHEY and CDR2 SVGAGI. V lost 6 bases to trimming and J lost 3 bases, with 13 bases between them. This CDR3 spans 14 amino acids. CDR3 in DNA: TGTGCCAGCAGAAGCCCGGGAGCGACAGATACGCAGTATTTT. Amino acids: CASRSPGATDTQYF.

The chain carries TRBV29-1 and TRBJ1-2; the match to TRBD1 covers 10 bases. The J segment lost 3 bases and the V segment lost 7 bases, leaving 14 bases of the junction unmatched. There are 16 residues in the CDR3. CDR1 and CDR2 from the germline V gene are SQVTM and ANQGSEA. DNA for the CDR3: TGCAGCGCCCGGGACAGGGGCTACTCATCTCACTATGGCTACACCTTC. Translation: CSARDRGYSSHYGYTF.

The gene calls are TRBV2 and TRBJ1-1, with D uncertain. CDR1 and CDR2 (germline): SNHLY, FYNNEI. V was cut by 8 bases and J by 0 bases, with 4 bases left in between. CDR3 length: 11 amino acids. This CDR3 reads CASLLNTEAFF. The CDR3 region has the DNA TGTGCCAGCCTTCTGAACACTGAAGCTTTCTTT.

This clone was detected only a few times. V gene TRBV7-2 combines with J gene TRBJ2-7; tentatively, D is TRBD2 (5 bases). Per germline, CDR1 SGHTA and CDR2 FQGNSA. CDR3 length equals 13 residues. V was clipped by 3 bases and J by 3 bases, with 9 bases between them. As DNA, the CDR3 is TGTGCCAGCAGCTTCACTAGAATCTACGAGCAGTACTTC. Translation: CASSFTRIYEQYF.

The CDR3, as DNA: TGCGCCAGCAGCCAAGGACTAGCGGGGGGTAACCACCTTAACTACGAGCAGTACTTC. Translated, it gives CASSQGLAGGNHLNYEQYF. The chain links TRBV4-1 to TRBJ2-7; 13 nucleotides align to TRBD2. The CDR3 sequence is 19 residues long. From germline, CDR1 is MGHRA and CDR2 YSYEKL. The V gene end was trimmed by 1 base and the J gene end by 3 bases; junction bases not matched to a gene: 12.

V gene TRBV4-2 combines with J gene TRBJ1-5, with a weak D call TRBD1 (5 bases). The CDR3 covers 17 residues. CDR1 LGHNA and CDR2 YNFKEQ come from the germline V gene. V was pared by 7 bases and J by 5 bases, with 24 bases between. CDR3 nucleotide sequence: TGTGCCAGCACACCGGGGGAAAGCCTAAAGGATTATCAGCCCCAGCATTTT. Protein: CASTPGESLKDYQPQHF.

A single count supports this clone. This CDR3 is CASSLGSGGYNEQFF. CDR3 in DNA: TGTGCCAGCAGCTTGGGTAGCGGGGGGTACAATGAGCAGTTCTTC. The rearrangement links TRBV7-8 to TRBJ2-1, with TRBD2 matching over 10 bases. In germline, CDR1 is SGHVS, CDR2 FQNEAQ. J gave up 4 bases and V 3 bases, and 3 bases lay outside the gene matches. The CDR3 is 15 amino acids.

The chain couples TRBV2 to TRBJ2-2, with D perhaps matching TRBD2 (6 bases). From germline, CDR1 is SNHLY and CDR2 FYNNEI. The length of the CDR3 is 15 residues. Trimming stripped 0 bases from V and 3 bases from J, with 8 bases between. CDR3 DNA: TGTGCCAGCAGTGAAGCGGGAGGATACACCGGGGAGCTGTTTTTT. Amino acids: CASSEAGGYTGELFF.

As DNA, the CDR3 is TGCGCCAGCAGCTGGGAGGCAGCCTACGAGCAGTACTTC. Its translation is CASSWEAAYEQYF. The chain couples TRBV5-1 to TRBJ2-7; D might be TRBD2 (6 bases). The CDR3 is 13 residues long. Germline CDR1 SGHRS, CDR2 YFSETQ. Trimming removed 3 bases at V and 2 bases at J, with 9 bases between.

The genes are TRBV27 and TRBJ2-5; D is perhaps TRBD2 (5 bases). The CDR3 is 13 residues long. The V and J ends lost 4 bases and 2 bases respectively, with 8 bases between them. Germline CDR1 MNHEY, CDR2 SMNVEV (reference sequence). This CDR3 reads CASSSRGQETQYF. Written as DNA, the CDR3 is TGTGCCAGCAGTTCACGGGGTCAAGAGACCCAGTACTTC.

The table lists this clone with a count of one. The rearrangement links TRBV5-1 to TRBJ2-1, with a weak D call TRBD2 (7 bases). V was cut by 3 bases and J by 5 bases, with 21 bases left in between. The CDR3 is 17 amino acids. CDR1 is SGHRS and CDR2 is YFSETQ in the germline V gene. The CDR3 nucleotides read TGCGCCAGCAGCTGGCTGGGGGGGCCAGCGGATCACAATGAGCAGTTCTTC. As protein: CASSWLGGPADHNEQFF.

This sequence joins TRBV23-1 and TRBJ2-4; TRBD1 agrees at 7 bases. TRBV23-1 is sorted into the ORF group, with uncertain function. Losses at the gene ends were 10 bases for V and 4 bases for J; bases not matched to a gene: 19. The CDR3 is 17 residues long. CDR3 DNA sequence: TGCGCCACCCACCGGGTTTTGCAGGGGGTTCAGAAAAACATTCAGTACTTC. Its protein is CATHRVLQGVQKNIQYF.

In nucleotides, the CDR3 is TGCGCCAGCAGCCAAGAAGGACAGGGAAGCACTGAAGCTTTCTTT. This sequence encodes CASSQEGQGSTEAFF. The V gene is TRBV4-1, the J gene TRBJ1-1, with TRBD1 identical over 8 bases. Germline CDR1 MGHRA, CDR2 YSYEKL. The CDR3 spans 15 residues. Trimming at V came to 0 bases and at J to 4 bases, leaving 4 bases not matched to a gene.

The chain joins TRBV7-8 to TRBJ2-1, with 15 bases that match TRBD2. CDR1 is SGHVS, CDR2 FQNEAQ, per germline. This CDR3 has 16 residues. The V and J ends lost 4 bases and 8 bases, in that order; junction bases with no gene match: 6. CDR3: CASSSGLAGGPYEQFF. CDR3 sequence (DNA): TGTGCCAGCAGCTCAGGACTAGCGGGGGGGCCCTATGAGCAGTTCTTC.

V usage is TRBV6-5 and J usage is TRBJ1-2, with 7 bases fitting TRBD1. The CDR3 consists of 15 residues. The J segment lost 5 bases and the V segment lost 6 bases, leaving 12 bases of the junction unmatched. Germline V gene lookup returns CDR1 MNHEY and CDR2 SVGAGI. The CDR3 spells CASRGGTVNNYGYTF. The CDR3 nucleotides are TGTGCCAGCAGGGGCGGGACAGTGAATAATTATGGCTACACCTTC.

The chain links TRBV6-1 to TRBJ1-6; D is unresolved. Between the trimmed V and J ends, which lost 2 bases and 4 bases, there was a span of 12 bases. CDR3 length: 16 residues. Germline CDR1 reads MNHNS; CDR2 reads SASEGT. The CDR3 bases are TGTGCCAGCAGTGAAAGAGGAGCCTATTATAATTCACCCCTCCACTTT. Its translation is CASSERGAYYNSPLHF.

CDR3 DNA sequence: TGCGCCAGCAGCCAAGGGGGGGGACAGGGGTTCACACTAAAAAACAATGAGCAGTTCTTC. This gives the protein CASSQGGGQGFTLKNNEQFF. The J gene is TRBJ2-1, the V gene TRBV4-1, with TRBD1 matching over 10 bases. Trimming at V came to 1 base and at J to 5 bases, leaving 17 bases not matched to a gene. The CDR3 runs 20 residues. Germline assignment: CDR1 MGHRA and CDR2 YSYEKL.